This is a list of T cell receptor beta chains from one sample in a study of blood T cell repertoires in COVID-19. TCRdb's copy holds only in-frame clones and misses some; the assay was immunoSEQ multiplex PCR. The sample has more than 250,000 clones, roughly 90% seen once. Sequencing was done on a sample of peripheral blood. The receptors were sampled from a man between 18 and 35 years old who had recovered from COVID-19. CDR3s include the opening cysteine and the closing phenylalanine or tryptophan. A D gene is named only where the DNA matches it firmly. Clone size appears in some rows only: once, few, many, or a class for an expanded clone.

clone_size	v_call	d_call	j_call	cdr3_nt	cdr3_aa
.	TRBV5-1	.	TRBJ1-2	TGCGCCAGCAGTCCCGGCAGGGTAGATGGCTACACCTTC	CASSPGRVDGYTF
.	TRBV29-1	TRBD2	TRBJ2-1	TGCAGCGTTGATAAGCGGGAGGGCCGAGCAGTTGAGCAGTTCTTC	CSVDKREGRAVEQFF
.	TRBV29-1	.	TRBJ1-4	TGCAGCGTTGGATCGGAGGCGGGCCAGATTAATGAAAAACTGTTTTTT	CSVGSEAGQINEKLFF
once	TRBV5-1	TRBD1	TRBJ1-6	TGCGCCAGCAGCTTGTGGGGGACAGGGGCGACTAATTCACCCCTCCACTTT	CASSLWGTGATNSPLHF
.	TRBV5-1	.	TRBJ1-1	TGCGCCAGCACGCATACGACAGGGAACACTGAAGCTTTCTTT	CASTHTTGNTEAFF
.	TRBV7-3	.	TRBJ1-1	TGTGCCAGCAGCTTTGGGGCGAACACTGAAGCTTTCTTT	CASSFGANTEAFF
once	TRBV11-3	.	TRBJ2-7	TGTGCCAGCAGCTTAGCGGAGTCCTACGAGCAGTACTTC	CASSLAESYEQYF
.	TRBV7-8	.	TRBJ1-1	TGTGCCAGCAGCTTATTGACCCCCCCGAGCGCTGAAGCTTTCTTT	CASSLLTPPSAEAFF
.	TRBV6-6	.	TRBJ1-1	TGTGCCAGCAGTTACAAAGGGGCCATGAACACTGAAGCTTTCTTT	CASSYKGAMNTEAFF
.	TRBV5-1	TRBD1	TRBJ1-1	TGCGCCAGCAGCCCAAACCCGCCGGGACAGGATAATGAAGCTTTCTTT	CASSPNPPGQDNEAFF
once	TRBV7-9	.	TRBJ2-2	TGTGCCAGCAGCTTAGCGATGATACGGGGATTGGACACCGGGGAGCTGTTTTTT	CASSLAMIRGLDTGELFF
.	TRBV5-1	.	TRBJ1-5	TGCGCCAGCAGCCCCGCCGGGGGAGGATTTAGCAATCAGCCCCAGCATTTT	CASSPAGGGFSNQPQHF
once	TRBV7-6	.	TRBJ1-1	TGTGCCAGCAGTTTCGGACATTTGAACACTGAAGCTTTCTTT	CASSFGHLNTEAFF
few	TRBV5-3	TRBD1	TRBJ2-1	TGTGCCAGAAGGGGGACAGGGAACGAGCAGTTCTTC	CARRGTGNEQFF
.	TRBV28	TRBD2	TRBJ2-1	TGTGCCAGCAGTTCGGGGGGAAATCTTGGTGAGCAGTTCTTC	CASSSGGNLGEQFF
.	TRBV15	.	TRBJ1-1	TGTGCCACCAGCAGACCTTTAGCGTCGATGGCGGGAGTCCCGAGGGATGAAGCTTTCTTT	CATSRPLASMAGVPRDEAFF
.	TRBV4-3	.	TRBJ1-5	TGCGCCAGCAGCCAAGATGGAGGGTATCAGCCCCAGCATTTT	CASSQDGGYQPQHF
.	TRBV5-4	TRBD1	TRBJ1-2	TGTGCCAGCAGCTCTCGGGGGACAGGGGGCCTCGGCTACACCTTC	CASSSRGTGGLGYTF
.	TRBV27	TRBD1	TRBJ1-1	TGTGCCAGCAGTACCGGGACAGGGGCGTCTGAAGCTTTCTTT	CASSTGTGASEAFF
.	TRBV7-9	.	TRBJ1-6	TGTGCCAGCAGCTTAGGGTCCGGGGCCCTCCACTTT	CASSLGSGALHF
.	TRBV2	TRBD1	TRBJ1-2	TGTGCCAGCAGTTTAGGACAGGAGTACTATGGCTACACCTTC	CASSLGQEYYGYTF
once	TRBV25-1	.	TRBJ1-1	TGTGCCAGCACCCTCACAGAGAACACTGAAGCTTTCTTT	CASTLTENTEAFF
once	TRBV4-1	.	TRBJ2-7	TGCGCCAGCAGCCAAACCGGGGGACAGTCAATCCGATTCGGGGACTTC	CASSQTGGQSIRFGDF
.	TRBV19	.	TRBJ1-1	TGTGCCACAAACGTGGGTCTCGGCAGGCCCGAGGGGGTGAACACTGAAGCTTTCTTT	CATNVGLGRPEGVNTEAFF
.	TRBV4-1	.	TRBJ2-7	TGCGCCAGCAGCCAAGTCCGGGGTTACGAGCAGTACTTC	CASSQVRGYEQYF